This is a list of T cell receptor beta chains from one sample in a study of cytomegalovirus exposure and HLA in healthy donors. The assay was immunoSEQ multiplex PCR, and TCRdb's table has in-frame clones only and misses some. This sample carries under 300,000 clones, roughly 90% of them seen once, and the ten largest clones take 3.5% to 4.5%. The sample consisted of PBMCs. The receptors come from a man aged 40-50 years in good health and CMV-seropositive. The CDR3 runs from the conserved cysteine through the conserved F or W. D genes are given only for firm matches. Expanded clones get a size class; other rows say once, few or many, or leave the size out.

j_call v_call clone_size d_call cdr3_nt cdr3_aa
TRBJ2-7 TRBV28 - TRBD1 TGTGCCAGCTCTTGGGCAGGGGGCTTCTCCTACGAGCAGTACTTC CASSWAGGFSYEQYF
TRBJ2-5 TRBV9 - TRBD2 TGTGCCAGCAGTCCCAGCGGGAGTTCCGTAGAGACCCAGTACTTC CASSPSGSSVETQYF
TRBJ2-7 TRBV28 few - TGTGCCAGCAGTCCCGCGGGACAGATAGTGGAGCAGTACTTC CASSPAGQIVEQYF
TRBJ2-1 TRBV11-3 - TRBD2 TGTGCCAGCAGCTCCAGACTAGCGGGCGACAATGAGCAGTTCTTC CASSSRLAGDNEQFF
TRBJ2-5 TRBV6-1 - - TGTGCCAGCAGTGTCACTAGCCGGGAGACCCAGTACTTC CASSVTSRETQYF
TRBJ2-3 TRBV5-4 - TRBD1 TGTGCCAGCAGCCACGACAGGGGGCGGCAAATAAGAACAGATACGCAGTATTTT CASSHDRGRQIRTDTQYF
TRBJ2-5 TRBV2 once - TGTGCCAGCAGTTACCAGGGGCTAGGAGAGACCCAGTACTTC CASSYQGLGETQYF
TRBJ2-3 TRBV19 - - TGTGCCAGTAGTACCTCTAGCGCAGATACGCAGTATTTT CASSTSSADTQYF
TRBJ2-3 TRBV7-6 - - TGTGCCAGCAGCTTTGAGCTGCGGGATACGCAGTATTTT CASSFELRDTQYF
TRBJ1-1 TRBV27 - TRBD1 TGTGCCAGCAGTTTACAGGGGGCTGCTGAAGCTTTCTTT CASSLQGAAEAFF
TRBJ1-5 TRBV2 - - TGTGCCAGCAGTGATGGAGAGGGGGTCTATCAGCCCCAGCATTTT CASSDGEGVYQPQHF
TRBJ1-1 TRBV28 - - TGTGCCAGCAGTTTGGTCAGTATGAACACTGAAGCTTTCTTT CASSLVSMNTEAFF
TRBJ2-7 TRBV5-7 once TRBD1 TGTGCCAGCAGCCCGGACAGGGGGTGCTCCTACGAGCAGTACTTC CASSPDRGCSYEQYF
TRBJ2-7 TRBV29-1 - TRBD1 TGCAGCGCAAGGACAGGGGGCTACGAGCAGTACTTC CSARTGGYEQYF
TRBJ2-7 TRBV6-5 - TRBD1 TGTGCCAGCAGCCGGGACAGGGGCTCCTACGAGCAGTACTTC CASSRDRGSYEQYF
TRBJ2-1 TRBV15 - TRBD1 TGTGCCACCAGCGGGTTCTCCGGGACAGGGGTGCATGAGCAGTTCTTC CATSGFSGTGVHEQFF
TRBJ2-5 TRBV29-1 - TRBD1 TGCAGCGTTTCCGGGACAGCGAAAGAGACCCAGTACTTC CSVSGTAKETQYF
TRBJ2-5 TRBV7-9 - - TGTGCCAGCAGCCTGGACAGCCCACGCCAAGAGACCCAGTACTTC CASSLDSPRQETQYF
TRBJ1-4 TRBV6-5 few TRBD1 TGTGCCAGCAGTACGTGGGACAGGGGTGATGAAAAACTGTTTTTT CASSTWDRGDEKLFF
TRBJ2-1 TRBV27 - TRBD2 TGTGCCAGCAGTTTATCTAGCGGGAGTGTCTACAATGAGCAGTTCTTC CASSLSSGSVYNEQFF
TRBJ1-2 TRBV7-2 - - TGTGCCAGCAACTATTATGGCTACACCTTC CASNYYGYTF
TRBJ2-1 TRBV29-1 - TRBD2 TGCAGCGGGAAAGGCCTAGCGGAATACAATGAGCAGTTCTTC CSGKGLAEYNEQFF
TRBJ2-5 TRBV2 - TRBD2 TGTGCCAGCAGTGGACTAGCGGGAGGGCCCGAAGAGACCCAGTACTTC CASSGLAGGPEETQYF